This record looks at one T cell receptor beta chain sequence and its context. What it binds is not known. This specimen belongs to a study of human CD8 memory T cell subsets. Researchers made TCR beta libraries via UMI-labeled 5' RACE. TCRdb re-called the 5' RACE reads and catalogs CDR3 proteins one per entry, DNA excluded. This repertoire includes about 17,000 distinct CDR3 sequences. Negative magnetic selection enriched total CD8+ T cells. Each subset gave duplicate vials of roughly 160,000 sorted CD8+ T cells for RNA. Germline assignment: CDR1 SGHTA and CDR2 FQGNSA. The CDR3 runs to 16 residues. Overall study findings and caveats: Chao1 was used to estimate diversity, and its estimates suggested stem-like memory T cells were more diverse than precursor exhausted T cells. Repertoires of stem-like memory and precursor exhausted T cells showed minimal mutual overlap.

V usage is TRBV7-2 and J usage is TRBJ1-5. The sample taken for sequencing was CD8+ stem-like memory T cells (TSCM and TCM) sorted from PBMCs. Subset reported: stem-like memory CD8 T cells (TSTEM), CCR7+ PD-1- TIGIT-. This clonotype was sampled from a human donor in good health. The CDR3 protein is CASSPLPGFGNQPQHF.